The 21 T cell receptor beta chains in this list originate from one sample, sequenced in a study of blood T cell repertoires in COVID-19. Here immunoSEQ multiplex PCR was the method, and the copy in TCRdb shows in-frame clones only, minus some. The sample lists 200,000 or so clones, roughly nine tenths seen once, with approximately 1.6% in the top ten. Sequenced: peripheral blood. Receptor source: a man aged 70-80 years with acute or convalescent COVID-19.

This sequence joins TRBV29-1 and TRBJ1-1; 9 positions match TRBD1. From germline, CDR1 is SQVTM and CDR2 ANQGSEA. Unmatched junction bases numbered 3, after V lost 1 base and J lost 6 bases. The CDR3 has 13 amino acids. CDR3 DNA sequence: TGCAGCGTTGAAGGACAGGGGGGGCCTGAAGCTTTCTTT. Translating it yields CSVEGQGGPEAFF.

V usage is TRBV7-9 and J usage is TRBJ2-7; D possibly corresponds to TRBD2 (5 bases). The length of the CDR3 is 14 residues. Trimming took 3 bases from V and 3 from J, leaving 12 bases between them. Germline V gene lookup returns CDR1 SEHNR and CDR2 FQNEAQ (reference sequence). The chain's CDR3 is CASSFGTRNYEQYF. The CDR3 DNA is TGTGCCAGCAGCTTTGGTACTAGAAACTACGAGCAGTACTTC.

The rearrangement uses TRBV19 and TRBJ1-1; D unclear. V was shortened by 7 bases and J by 3 bases, with 6 bases between the two germline ends. This CDR3 is 11 amino acids long. Germline V gene lookup returns CDR1 LNHDA and CDR2 SQIVND (reference sequence). The CDR3 is CASTGYTEAFF. CDR3 nucleotides: TGTGCCAGTACTGGCTACACTGAAGCTTTCTTT.

This rearrangement joins TRBV27 to TRBJ2-2; 8 bases are a match to TRBD1. Germline CDR1 is MNHEY and CDR2 is SMNVEV (reference sequence). Trimming at V came to 2 bases and at J to 5 bases, leaving 4 bases not matched to a gene. This CDR3 is built from 15 residues. CDR3: CASSLGQGRTGELFF. In DNA form, the CDR3 reads TGTGCCAGCAGTTTAGGACAGGGTAGGACCGGGGAGCTGTTTTTT.

This chain joins TRBV7-2 and TRBJ2-7; no clear D gene. The CDR3 spans 13 residues. The V gene lost 1 base and the J gene lost 5 bases, with 9 bases spanning the gap. Looked up from germline, CDR1 is SGHTA and CDR2 is FQGNSA. This CDR3 reads CASSLVLRDEQYF. The CDR3 bases are TGTGCCAGCAGCTTAGTTCTTCGGGACGAGCAGTACTTC.

The chain uses TRBV9 and TRBJ1-1, with D maybe TRBD1 (5 bases). The CDR3 extends over 14 amino acids. Germline CDR1 and CDR2: SGDLS and YYNGEE. V was shortened by 2 bases and J by 2 bases, with 10 bases between the two germline ends. CDR3 region: CASSVQGINTEAFF. The CDR3 bases are TGTGCCAGCAGCGTCCAGGGAATAAACACTGAAGCTTTCTTT.

The rearrangement joins TRBV18 to TRBJ1-2; a weak D match, TRBD1 (5 bases). The germline V and J ends were trimmed by 2 bases and 6 bases, with 16 bases remaining between them. This CDR3 is built from 15 residues. Germline CDR1 is KGHSH and CDR2 is LQKENI. The CDR3 coding sequence is TGTGCCAGCTCACCATCCCAGGGTCTAAGGAATGGCTACACCTTC. Protein product: CASSPSQGLRNGYTF.

This sequence joins TRBV18 and TRBJ2-7; D is uncertain. Trimming took off 0 bases at V and 2 bases at J, with 8 bases between the two ends. Germline V gene data show CDR1 as KGHSH and CDR2 as LQKENI. The CDR3 sequence is 14 residues long. Here the CDR3 reads CASSPPSQPYEQYF. The CDR3 coding sequence is TGTGCCAGCTCACCACCGTCACAACCCTACGAGCAGTACTTC.

The rearrangement links TRBV28 to TRBJ2-1; D might be TRBD2 (6 bases). V lost 6 bases and J 3 bases, leaving 18 bases between the germline ends. Germline V gene data show CDR1 as MDHEN and CDR2 as SYDVKM. This CDR3 is built from 16 residues. CDR3 protein: CASRNAKVAVYNEQFF. The CDR3 DNA reads as TGTGCCAGCAGGAACGCTAAGGTAGCGGTCTACAATGAGCAGTTCTTC.

This chain uses TRBV3-1 (or the pseudogene TRBV3-2) with TRBJ2-2; D call uncertain. The CDR3 has 13 amino acids. Trimming removed 4 bases at V and 5 bases at J, with 8 bases between. CDR1 is LGHDT and CDR2 is YNNKEL in the germline V gene (reference sequence). CDR3 DNA sequence: TGTGCCAGCAGCCCATCTAAAACCGGGGAGCTGTTTTTT. Its protein product is CASSPSKTGELFF.

This chain links TRBV28 with TRBJ2-7, with 7 nucleotides matching TRBD1. After removal of 6 bases from V and 5 bases from J, the junction contained 7 bases not matched to a gene. CDR1 is MDHEN and CDR2 is SYDVKM in the germline V gene. This CDR3 has 13 residues. The CDR3 DNA follows: TGTGCCAGCAGGAGGTTGACAGGGAACGAGCAGTACTTC. Translation: CASRRLTGNEQYF.

V and J are TRBV18 and TRBJ2-7; 10 nucleotides agree with TRBD1. Germline lookup yields CDR1 KGHSH and CDR2 LQKENI. Trimming removed 4 bases from V and 3 bases from J; junction bases left unmatched: 6. The CDR3 is made up of 15 amino acids. The CDR3 DNA reads TGTGCCAGCTCACGAGGGACAGGGGAAAACTACGAGCAGTACTTC. Amino acids: CASSRGTGENYEQYF. Using reference TRBV18 and TRBJ2-7 for the parts outside the CDR3, the full variable domain is NAGVMQNPRHLVRRRGQEARLRCSPMKGHSHVYWYRQLPEEGLKFMVYLQKENIIDESGMPKERFSAEFPKEGPSILRIQQVVRGDSAAYFCASSRGTGENYEQYFGPGTRLTVT.

The chain links TRBV4-3 to TRBJ2-5; TRBD2 agrees at 9 bases. Germline CDR1 reads LGHNA; CDR2 reads YSLEER. The CDR3 totals 17 residues. J gave up 4 bases and V 0 bases, and 9 bases lay outside the gene matches. The CDR3 DNA sequence: TGCGCCAGCAGCCAAGATTTGGCGGGAGGGCGGGTAGAGACCCAGTACTTC. Translated: CASSQDLAGGRVETQYF.

The chain is built from TRBV24-1 and TRBJ2-3; D might be TRBD1 (6 bases). V gave up 4 bases and J gave up 8 bases, with 12 bases separating them. The germline V gene has CDR1 KGHDR and CDR2 SFDVKD. This CDR3 comprises 13 residues. The CDR3 loop reads CATSDMTGTTQYF. The CDR3 bases are TGTGCCACCAGTGACATGACAGGAACTACGCAGTATTTT.

The V gene is TRBV5-5, the J gene TRBJ1-6; D gene unclear. The CDR3 extends over 16 amino acids. Germline V CDR1 and CDR2: SGHKS, YYEKEE (reference sequence). Trimming cost V 1 base and J 5 bases, with 13 bases left between them. The CDR3: CASSLIGRHDNSPLHF. Here the CDR3 DNA reads TGTGCCAGCAGCTTGATCGGGAGACACGATAATTCACCCCTCCACTTT.

The chain employs TRBV4-3 and TRBJ2-2; D unclear. V shed 0 bases and J shed 2 bases, with 13 bases lying between them. The CDR3 length is 17 residues. Germline assignment: CDR1 LGHNA and CDR2 YSLEER. This chain's CDR3 is CASSQERSQRNTGELFF. CDR3 bases: TGCGCCAGCAGCCAAGAAAGGAGTCAGCGTAACACCGGGGAGCTGTTTTTT.

This clone was found a few times. The rearrangement links TRBV7-3 to TRBJ2-5; 8 bases are shared with TRBD1. V was pared by 2 bases and J by 1 base, with 6 bases of the junction left unmatched. In germline, CDR1 is SGHTA, CDR2 FQGTGA. CDR3 length: 16 amino acids. The CDR3 region is CASSLPGQGGQETQYF. CDR3 sequence (DNA): TGTGCCAGCAGCTTACCCGGACAGGGAGGCCAAGAGACCCAGTACTTC.

The V gene is TRBV7-9, the J gene TRBJ2-7; 13 nucleotides line up with TRBD2. CDR1 SEHNR and CDR2 FQNEAQ come from the germline V gene (reference sequence). After removal of 6 bases from V and 1 base from J, the junction contained 9 bases not matched to a gene. The CDR3 is 17 residues long. The CDR3 region has the DNA TGTGCCAGCAGGCGACAGACTAGCGGGGGGCGTTCCTACGAGCAGTACTTC. It translates to CASRRQTSGGRSYEQYF. The full variable domain, its missing parts supplied by reference TRBV7-9 and TRBJ2-7, is DTGVSQNPRHKITKRGQNVTFRCDPISEHNRLYWYRQTLGQGPEFLTYFQNEAQLEKSRLLSDRFSAERPKGSFSTLEIQRTEQGDSAMYLCASRRQTSGGRSYEQYFGPGTRLTVT.

V is TRBV20-1 and J is TRBJ2-3; perhaps TRBD1 as D (5 bases). The V gene lost 3 bases and the J gene lost 5 bases, with 9 bases spanning the gap. CDR3 length: 12 residues. The germline gives CDR1 DFQATT, CDR2 SNEGSKA (reference sequence). CDR3: CSASSGIDTQYF. CDR3 bases: TGCAGTGCTAGTTCAGGGATAGATACGCAGTATTTT.

The chain links TRBV7-3 to TRBJ1-1, with 8 nucleotides matching TRBD1. The CDR3 spans 14 residues. Germline V gene data show CDR1 as SGHTA and CDR2 as FQGTGA. J gave up 5 bases and V 2 bases, and 4 bases lay outside the gene matches. The CDR3 loop reads CASSLSGGGTEAFF. The CDR3 DNA follows: TGTGCCAGCAGCTTATCAGGGGGCGGAACTGAAGCTTTCTTT.

The chain links TRBV7-8 to TRBJ2-7, with D perhaps matching TRBD1 (6 bases). CDR3 length: 15 residues. Trimming shortened V by 0 bases and J by 4 bases, and 13 bases separated the two germline ends. CDR1 and CDR2 from the germline V gene are SGHVS and FQNEAQ. The CDR3 is CASSLALGGGYEQYF. The CDR3 region has the DNA TGTGCCAGCAGCTTAGCGCTTGGGGGCGGGTACGAGCAGTACTTC. The variable domain in full, with the rest retrieved from reference TRBV7-8 and TRBJ2-7, is GAGVSQSPRYKVAKRGQDVALRCDPISGHVSLFWYQQALGQGPEFLTYFQNEAQLDKSGLPSDRFFAERPEGSVSTLKIQRTQQEDSAVYLCASSLALGGGYEQYFGPGTRLTVT.